Listed below are T cell receptor beta chains from one sample, sequenced in a study of blood T cell repertoires in COVID-19. The data were produced by immunoSEQ multiplex PCR, yet TCRdb's version contains in-frame clones alone and is incomplete. Counted here are 140,000 to 150,000 clones, just over 85% occurring once; the ten biggest clones make up about 4.4%. Material for sequencing was PBMCs or T cells enriched from blood (not recorded which). All receptors come from a man aged 45 to 65 who had recovered from COVID-19. The CDR3 runs from the conserved cysteine through the conserved F or W. Fields, in order: V gene, D gene, J gene, clone size, CDR3 protein, CDR3 DNA. The D gene is left open where the match is weak. Clone size appears in some rows only: once, few, many, or a class for an expanded clone.

V: TRBV4-3; D: TRBD2; J: TRBJ2-5; size: -; CDR3: CASSQSLRGGMQTQYF; DNA: TGCGCCAGCAGCCAATCCTTGCGGGGGGGCATGCAGACCCAGTACTTC
V: TRBV4-2; D: TRBD1; J: TRBJ1-5; size: -; CDR3: CASSQGTGGVLGNQPQHF; DNA: TGTGCCAGCAGCCAAGGGACAGGGGGCGTATTGGGCAATCAGCCCCAGCATTTT
V: TRBV4-1; D: -; J: TRBJ2-1; size: -; CDR3: CASSPLYPSFLNEQFF; DNA: TGCGCCAGCAGCCCCCTCTACCCCTCTTTCCTCAATGAGCAGTTCTTC
V: TRBV13; D: TRBD1; J: TRBJ2-3; size: once; CDR3: CASSLEAKGGADTQYF; DNA: TGTGCCAGCAGCTTAGAGGCGAAAGGGGGCGCAGATACGCAGTATTTT
V: TRBV5-5; D: -; J: TRBJ1-2; size: -; CDR3: CASSLGGYGYTF; DNA: TGTGCCAGCAGCTTAGGGGGATATGGCTACACCTTC
V: TRBV18; D: -; J: TRBJ1-2; size: few; CDR3: CASSPDRKNYGYTF; DNA: TGTGCCAGCTCACCGGACAGAAAAAACTATGGCTACACCTTC
V: TRBV29-1; D: -; J: TRBJ1-1; size: -; CDR3: CSAWTANTEAFF; DNA: TGCAGCGCCTGGACAGCGAACACTGAAGCTTTCTTT
V: TRBV28; D: -; J: TRBJ2-3; size: -; CDR3: CATLKGTSRLSTDTQYF; DNA: TGTGCCACCCTGAAGGGTACTAGCCGCTTAAGCACAGATACGCAGTATTTT
V: TRBV7-8; D: TRBD2; J: TRBJ2-1; size: few; CDR3: CASSLGASGYNEQFF; DNA: TGTGCCAGCAGCTTAGGCGCTAGCGGATACAATGAGCAGTTCTTC
V: TRBV5-1; D: -; J: TRBJ1-5; size: -; CDR3: CASSPGGGLSNQPQHF; DNA: TGCGCCAGCAGCCCCGGGGGGGGGCTGAGCAATCAGCCCCAGCATTTT
V: TRBV15; D: -; J: TRBJ2-1; size: -; CDR3: CATSRGLASSYNEQFF; DNA: TGTGCCACCAGCAGAGGACTGGCAAGCTCCTACAATGAGCAGTTCTTC
V: TRBV7-9; D: TRBD1; J: TRBJ1-1; size: -; CDR3: CASTSGATGEHTEAFF; DNA: TGTGCCAGCACCAGCGGGGCGACAGGGGAGCACACTGAAGCTTTCTTT
V: TRBV5-4; D: TRBD2; J: TRBJ2-2; size: -; CDR3: CASSRSRGRASAIGELFF; DNA: TGTGCCAGCAGCCGGTCTCGGGGGAGGGCCTCAGCCATCGGGGAGCTGTTTTTT
V: TRBV29-1; D: -; J: TRBJ1-2; size: -; CDR3: CSVNSNDVYTF; DNA: TGCAGCGTGAATAGTAATGATGTCTACACCTTC
V: TRBV2; D: -; J: TRBJ2-7; size: -; CDR3: CASRGRQEVGYEQYF; DNA: TGTGCCAGCAGGGGTCGACAGGAAGTGGGTTACGAGCAGTACTTC
V: TRBV12-3/TRBV12-4; D: -; J: TRBJ2-3; size: -; CDR3: CASSLIATDTQYF; DNA: TGTGCCAGCAGTTTAATAGCCACAGATACGCAGTATTTT
V: TRBV4-3; D: -; J: TRBJ2-3; size: -; CDR3: CASSQDRSRTQYF; DNA: TGCGCCAGCAGCCAAGATCGGAGTCGGACGCAGTATTTT
V: TRBV10-3; D: TRBD2; J: TRBJ2-5; size: -; CDR3: CAIRGTSGETQYF; DNA: TGTGCCATCAGGGGGACTAGTGGGGAGACCCAGTACTTC
V: TRBV3-1/TRBV3-2; D: TRBD2; J: TRBJ2-1; size: -; CDR3: CASSPGAIAGALYNEQFF; DNA: TGTGCCAGCAGCCCCGGGGCCATAGCGGGGGCTCTTTACAATGAGCAGTTCTTC
V: TRBV7-6; D: TRBD2; J: TRBJ2-5; size: -; CDR3: CASSLRVAGVVGQETQYF; DNA: TGTGCCAGCAGCTTAAGGGTAGCGGGGGTGGTAGGCCAAGAGACCCAGTACTTC
V: TRBV30; D: -; J: TRBJ1-2; size: -; CDR3: CAWSGGFYGYTF; DNA: TGTGCCTGGAGTGGAGGTTTCTATGGCTACACCTTC
V: TRBV27; D: TRBD1; J: TRBJ1-2; size: -; CDR3: CASSLRDRDGGYTF; DNA: TGTGCCAGCAGCCTCCGGGACAGGGATGGTGGCTACACCTTC